The source of this T cell receptor beta chain is a study of T cell repertoires in cytomegalovirus infection. Turning to the study itself: Through public TCR beta signatures, both CMV infection and matching HLA type were indicated. General observations from the study: There were HLA-C-restricted CMV-specific TCR beta clonotypes dominating the ex vivo response. Adding up the frequency of public TCR beta families identified people who carried CMV plus the relevant HLA.

This clonotype was detected a few times. Its antigen is unknown. One entry per CDR3 protein results from TCRdb running MiXCR on the reads. This sample has 7,400 or so distinct CDR3 sequences, with approximately 60% found just once. The sequenced sample was PBMCs, sequenced either directly or after in vitro stimulation (not recorded which). The receptor was isolated from a human donor in good health (CMV status not recorded). Some clones in this sample may be carry-over from other donors' samples.

CDR3 in amino acids: CASSYGRAGEQFF. The CDR3 DNA is TGTGCCAGCAGTTACGGGCGTGCGGGTGAGCAGTTCTTC. V usage is TRBV6-6 and J usage is TRBJ2-1, with a possible D match to TRBD2 (5 bases). Trimming removed 2 bases at V and 9 bases at J, with 11 bases between. CDR3 length equals 13 residues. Germline V gene data show CDR1 as MNHNY and CDR2 as SVGAGI (reference sequence).